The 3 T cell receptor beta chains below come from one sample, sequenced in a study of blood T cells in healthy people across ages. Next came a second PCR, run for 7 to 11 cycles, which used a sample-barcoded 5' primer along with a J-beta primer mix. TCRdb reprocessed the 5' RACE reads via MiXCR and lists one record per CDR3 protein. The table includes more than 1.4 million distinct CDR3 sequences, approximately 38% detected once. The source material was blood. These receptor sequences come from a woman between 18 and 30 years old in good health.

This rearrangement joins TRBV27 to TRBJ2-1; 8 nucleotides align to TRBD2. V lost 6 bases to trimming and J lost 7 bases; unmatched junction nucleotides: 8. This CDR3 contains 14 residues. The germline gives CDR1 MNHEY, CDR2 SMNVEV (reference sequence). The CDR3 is CASSLIGGANEQFF. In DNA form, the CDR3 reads TGTGCCAGCAGCTTAATCGGGGGGGCGAATGAGCAGTTCTTC.

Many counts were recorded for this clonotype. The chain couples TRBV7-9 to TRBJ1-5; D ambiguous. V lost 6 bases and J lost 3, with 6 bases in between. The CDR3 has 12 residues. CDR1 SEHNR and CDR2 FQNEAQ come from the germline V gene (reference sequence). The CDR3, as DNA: TGTGCCAGCAGTTTACTCAATCAGCCCCAGCATTTT. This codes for CASSLLNQPQHF.

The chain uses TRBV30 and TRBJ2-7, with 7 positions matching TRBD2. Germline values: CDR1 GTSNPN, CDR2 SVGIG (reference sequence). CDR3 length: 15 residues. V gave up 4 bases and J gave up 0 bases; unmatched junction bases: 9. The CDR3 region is CAWIRGDGSSYEQYF. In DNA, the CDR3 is TGTGCCTGGATTCGGGGGGACGGGAGCTCCTACGAGCAGTACTTC. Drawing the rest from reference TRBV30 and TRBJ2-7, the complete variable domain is SQTIHQWPATLVQPVGSPLSLECTVEGTSNPNLYWYRQAAGRGLQLLFYSVGIGQISSEVPQNLSASRPQDRQFILSSKKLLLSDSGFYLCAWIRGDGSSYEQYFGPGTRLTVT.